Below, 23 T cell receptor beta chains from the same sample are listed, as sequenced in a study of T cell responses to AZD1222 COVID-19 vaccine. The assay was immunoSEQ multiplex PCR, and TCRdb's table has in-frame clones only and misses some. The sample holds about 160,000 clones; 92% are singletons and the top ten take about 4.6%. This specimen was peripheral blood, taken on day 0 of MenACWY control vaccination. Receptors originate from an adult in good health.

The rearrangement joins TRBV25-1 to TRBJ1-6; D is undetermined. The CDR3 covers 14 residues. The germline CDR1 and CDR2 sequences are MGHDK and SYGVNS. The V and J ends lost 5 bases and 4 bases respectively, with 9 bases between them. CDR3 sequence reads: CASSHPGYNSPLHF. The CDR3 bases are TGTGCCAGCAGTCATCCGGGATATAATTCACCCCTCCACTTT.

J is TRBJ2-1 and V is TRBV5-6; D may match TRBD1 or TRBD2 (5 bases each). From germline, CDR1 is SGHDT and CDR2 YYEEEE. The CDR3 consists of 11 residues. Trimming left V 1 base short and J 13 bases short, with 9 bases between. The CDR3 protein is CASSLSRGQFF. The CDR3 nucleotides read TGTGCCAGCAGCTTGAGCCGGGGCCAGTTCTTC.

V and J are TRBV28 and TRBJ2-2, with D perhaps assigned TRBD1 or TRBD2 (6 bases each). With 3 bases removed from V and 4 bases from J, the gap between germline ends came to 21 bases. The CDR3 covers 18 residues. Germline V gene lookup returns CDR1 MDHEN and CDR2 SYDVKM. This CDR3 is CASSFWGWRGTSTGELFF. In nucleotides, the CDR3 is TGTGCCAGCAGTTTCTGGGGGTGGAGGGGGACGTCCACCGGGGAGCTGTTTTTT.

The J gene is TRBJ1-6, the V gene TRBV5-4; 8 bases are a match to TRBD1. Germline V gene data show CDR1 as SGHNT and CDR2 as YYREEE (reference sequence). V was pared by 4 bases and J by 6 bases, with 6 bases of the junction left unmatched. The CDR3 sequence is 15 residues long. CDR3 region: CASSPRTGSNSPLHF. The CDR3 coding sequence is TGTGCCAGCAGCCCCAGGACAGGGTCTAATTCACCCCTCCACTTT.

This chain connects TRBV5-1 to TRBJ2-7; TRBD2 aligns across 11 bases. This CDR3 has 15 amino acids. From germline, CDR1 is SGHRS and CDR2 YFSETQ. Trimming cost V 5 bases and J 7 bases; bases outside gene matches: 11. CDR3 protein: CASRGGTSGGREQYF. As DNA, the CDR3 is TGCGCCAGCAGGGGCGGGACTAGCGGTGGCCGGGAGCAGTACTTC.

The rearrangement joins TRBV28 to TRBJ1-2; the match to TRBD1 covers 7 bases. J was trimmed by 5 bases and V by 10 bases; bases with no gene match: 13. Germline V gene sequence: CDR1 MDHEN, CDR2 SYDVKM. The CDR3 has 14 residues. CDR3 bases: TGTGCCACAGGACAGGCGGCCCTGTCATATGGCTACACCTTC. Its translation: CATGQAALSYGYTF.

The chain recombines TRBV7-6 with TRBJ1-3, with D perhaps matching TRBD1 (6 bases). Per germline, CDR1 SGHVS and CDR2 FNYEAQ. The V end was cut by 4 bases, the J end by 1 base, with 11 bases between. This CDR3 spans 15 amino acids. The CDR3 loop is CASSSGQKSGNTIYF. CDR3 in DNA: TGTGCCAGCAGCTCAGGACAGAAGTCTGGAAACACCATATATTTT.

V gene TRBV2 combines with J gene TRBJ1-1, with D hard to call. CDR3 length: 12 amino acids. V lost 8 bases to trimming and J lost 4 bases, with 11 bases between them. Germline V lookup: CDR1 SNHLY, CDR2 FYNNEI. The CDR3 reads CASLESATEAFF. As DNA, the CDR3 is TGTGCCAGCCTCGAGAGTGCCACTGAAGCTTTCTTT.

CDR3 in amino acids: CASNRVGGPHYEQYF. CDR3 nucleotides: TGTGCCAGCAACCGAGTCGGGGGACCCCACTACGAGCAGTACTTC. The J gene is TRBJ2-7, the V gene TRBV11-1, with D possibly TRBD2 on 6 matching bases. CDR3 length: 15 amino acids. Deletions cut 7 bases from V and 3 bases from J, with 19 bases between. Germline lookup yields CDR1 SGHAT and CDR2 FQDESV (reference sequence).

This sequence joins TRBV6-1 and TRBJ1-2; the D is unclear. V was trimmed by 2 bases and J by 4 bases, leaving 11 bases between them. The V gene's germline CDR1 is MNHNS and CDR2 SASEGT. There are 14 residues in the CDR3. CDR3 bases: TGTGCCAGCAGTGAACGCCAAGGCTCCTATGGCTACACCTTC. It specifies CASSERQGSYGYTF.

The CDR3, as DNA: TGTGCCAGCAGTCCGGGGACGTATAACTATGGCTACACCTTC. It encodes CASSPGTYNYGYTF. The chain uses TRBV28 and TRBJ1-2; maybe TRBD1 (5 bases). V lost 5 bases to trimming and J lost 1 base, with 11 bases between them. The CDR3 consists of 14 residues. CDR1 is MDHEN and CDR2 is SYDVKM in the germline V gene.

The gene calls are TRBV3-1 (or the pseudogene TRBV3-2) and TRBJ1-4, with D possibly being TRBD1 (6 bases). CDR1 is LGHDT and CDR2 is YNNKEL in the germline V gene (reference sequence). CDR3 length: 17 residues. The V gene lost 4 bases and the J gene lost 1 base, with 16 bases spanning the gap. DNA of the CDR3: TGTGCCAGCAGCCGGGACTTCCAGACAGGAACTAATGAAAAACTGTTTTTT. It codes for CASSRDFQTGTNEKLFF.

CDR3 in DNA: TGTGCCAGCAGCGTTGATTGGGTTGACACAGATACGCAGTATTTT. Translating it yields CASSVDWVDTDTQYF. The gene calls are TRBV9 and TRBJ2-3, with no clear D. Germline V gene sequence: CDR1 SGDLS, CDR2 YYNGEE. The germline V and J ends were trimmed by 2 bases and 2 bases, with 12 bases remaining between them. CDR3 length: 15 amino acids.

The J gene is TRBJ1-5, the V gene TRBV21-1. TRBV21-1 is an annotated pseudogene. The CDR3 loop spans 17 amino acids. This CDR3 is CASSKTPGGPHNQPQHF. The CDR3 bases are TGTGCCAGCAGCAAGACCCCCGGAGGTCCCCACAATCAGCCCCAGCATTTT.

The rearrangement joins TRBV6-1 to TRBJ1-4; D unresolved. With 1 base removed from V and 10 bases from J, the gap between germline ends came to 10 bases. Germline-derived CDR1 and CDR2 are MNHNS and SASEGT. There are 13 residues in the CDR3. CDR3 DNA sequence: TGTGCCAGCAGTGAAGAGGCGCCGGGAAAACTGTTTTTT. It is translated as CASSEEAPGKLFF.

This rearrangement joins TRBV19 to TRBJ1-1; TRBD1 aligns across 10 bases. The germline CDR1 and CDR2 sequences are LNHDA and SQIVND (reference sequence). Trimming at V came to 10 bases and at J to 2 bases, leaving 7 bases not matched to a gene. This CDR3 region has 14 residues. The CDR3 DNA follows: TGTGCCACTGTTGGGGACAGGGGAAACACTGAAGCTTTCTTT. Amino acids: CATVGDRGNTEAFF.

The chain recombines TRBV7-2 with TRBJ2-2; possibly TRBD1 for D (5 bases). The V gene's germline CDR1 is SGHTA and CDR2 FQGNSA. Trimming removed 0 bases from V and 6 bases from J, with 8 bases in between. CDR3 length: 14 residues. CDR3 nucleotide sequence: TGTGCCAGCAGCTTAGCAAGGGGCCCCGGGGAGCTGTTTTTT. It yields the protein CASSLARGPGELFF.

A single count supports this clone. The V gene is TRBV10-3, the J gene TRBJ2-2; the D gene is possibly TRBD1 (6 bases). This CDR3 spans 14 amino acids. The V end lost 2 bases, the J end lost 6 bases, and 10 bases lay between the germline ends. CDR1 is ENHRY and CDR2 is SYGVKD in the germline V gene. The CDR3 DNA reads TGTGCCATCAGTGAGGCCACAGGGCCCGGGGAGCTGTTTTTT. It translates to CAISEATGPGELFF.

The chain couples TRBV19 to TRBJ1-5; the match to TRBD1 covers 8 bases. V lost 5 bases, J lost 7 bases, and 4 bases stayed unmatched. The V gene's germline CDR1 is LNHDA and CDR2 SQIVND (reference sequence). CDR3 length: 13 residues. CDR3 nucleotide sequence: TGTGCCAGTAGTTTGGACAGGGTACAGCCCCAGCATTTT. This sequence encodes CASSLDRVQPQHF. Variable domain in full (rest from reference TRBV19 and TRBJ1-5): DGGITQSPKYLFRKEGQNVTLSCEQNLNHDAMYWYRQDPGQGLRLIYYSQIVNDFQKGDIAEGYSVSREKKESFPLTVTSAQKNPTAFYLCASSLDRVQPQHFGDGTRLSIL.

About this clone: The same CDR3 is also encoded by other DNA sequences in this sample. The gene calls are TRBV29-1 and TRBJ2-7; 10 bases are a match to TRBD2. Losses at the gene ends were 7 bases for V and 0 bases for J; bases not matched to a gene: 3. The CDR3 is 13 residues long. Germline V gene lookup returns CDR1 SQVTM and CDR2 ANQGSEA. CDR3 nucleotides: TGCAGCGCCAGGACTAGCGGCTCCTACGAGCAGTACTTC. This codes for CSARTSGSYEQYF.

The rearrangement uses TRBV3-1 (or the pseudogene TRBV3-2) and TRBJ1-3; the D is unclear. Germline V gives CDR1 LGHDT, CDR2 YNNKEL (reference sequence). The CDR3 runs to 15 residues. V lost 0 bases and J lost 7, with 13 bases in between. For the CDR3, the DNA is TGTGCCAGCAGCCAAGATATAGTGATCCGGAACACCATATATTTT. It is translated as CASSQDIVIRNTIYF.

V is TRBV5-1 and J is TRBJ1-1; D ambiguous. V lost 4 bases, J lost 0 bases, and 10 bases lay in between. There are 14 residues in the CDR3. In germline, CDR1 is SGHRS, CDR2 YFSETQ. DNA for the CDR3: TGCGCCAGCAGCGGCGAAGGTTTGAACACTGAAGCTTTCTTT. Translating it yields CASSGEGLNTEAFF.

In DNA, the CDR3 is TGTGCCACCACGGCCTCAACAGATACGCAGTATTTT. It codes for CATTASTDTQYF. The chain has TRBV28 and TRBJ2-3; the D is unclear. Trimming removed 10 bases from V and 3 bases from J, with 11 bases in between. CDR3 length: 12 amino acids. Germline CDR1 is MDHEN and CDR2 is SYDVKM.